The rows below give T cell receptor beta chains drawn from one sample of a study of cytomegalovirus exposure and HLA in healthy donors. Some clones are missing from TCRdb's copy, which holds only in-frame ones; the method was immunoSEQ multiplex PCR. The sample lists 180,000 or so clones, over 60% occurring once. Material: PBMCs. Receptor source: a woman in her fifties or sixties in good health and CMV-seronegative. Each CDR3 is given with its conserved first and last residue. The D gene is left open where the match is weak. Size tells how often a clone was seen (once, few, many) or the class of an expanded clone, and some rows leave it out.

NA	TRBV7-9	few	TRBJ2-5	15	TGTGCCAGCAGCTTAGATTCAGGGGTCGCAGAGACCCAGTACTTC	CASSLDSGVAETQYF
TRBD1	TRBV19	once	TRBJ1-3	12	TGTGCCAGCACGACAGGGCCGAACACCATATATTTT	CASTTGPNTIYF
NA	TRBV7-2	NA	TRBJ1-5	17	TGTGCCAGCAGCTTGGGGGCCGGGGCCTATAGCAATCAGCCCCAGCATTTT	CASSLGAGAYSNQPQHF
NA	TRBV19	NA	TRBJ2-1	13	TGTGCCAGTAGTTCCAGGGGCGGCAATGAGCAGTTCTTC	CASSSRGGNEQFF
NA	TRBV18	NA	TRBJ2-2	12	TGTGCCAGCGGCAGGGCCGCCGGGGAGCTGTTTTTT	CASGRAAGELFF
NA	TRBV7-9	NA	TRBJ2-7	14	TGTGCCAGCAGCCCCAGCGGGTTACCGAACGAGCAGTACTTC	CASSPSGLPNEQYF
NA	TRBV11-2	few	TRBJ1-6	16	TGTGCCAGCAGCTTCAGACAGACAGACCTTAATTCACCCCTCCACTTT	CASSFRQTDLNSPLHF
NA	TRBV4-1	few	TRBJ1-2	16	TGCGCCAGCAGTCCTACTGGACAAAACGTGAACTATGGCTACACCTTC	CASSPTGQNVNYGYTF
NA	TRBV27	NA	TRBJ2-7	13	TGTGCCAGCAGGGAACTAGATTCAGGCGAGCAGTACTTC	CASRELDSGEQYF
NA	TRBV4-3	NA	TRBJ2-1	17	TGCGCCAGCAGCCAAGATTGGGCGACTAGCTCCTACAATGAGCAGTTCTTC	CASSQDWATSSYNEQFF
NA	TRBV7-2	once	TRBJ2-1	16	TGTGCCAGCAGCTTAGCAGGGGCCGTCTCCTACAATGAGCAGTTCTTC	CASSLAGAVSYNEQFF
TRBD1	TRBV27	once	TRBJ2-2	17	TGTGCCAGCAGTTTATCCGTCGGGGACAGGGGACACGGGGAGCTGTTTTTT	CASSLSVGDRGHGELFF
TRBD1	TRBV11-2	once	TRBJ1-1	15	TGTGCCAGCAGCTCCGAGGACAGGGGGACCCTTGGAGCTTTCTTT	CASSSEDRGTLGAFF
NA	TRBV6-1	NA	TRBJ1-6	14	TGTGCCACCCTGGGGGGGTATGGTAATATACCCCTCCACTTT	CATLGGYGNIPLHF
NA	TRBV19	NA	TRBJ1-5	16	TGTGCCAGTAGCCGCGCCGGGGGGCGAATAGGTCAGCCCCAGCATTTT	CASSRAGGRIGQPQHF
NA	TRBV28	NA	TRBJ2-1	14	TGTGCCAGCAGTCCATCCACAGGGTTCAATGAGCAGTTCTTC	CASSPSTGFNEQFF
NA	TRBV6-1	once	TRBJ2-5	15	TGTGCCAGCAGCGCAAATACAGGGCAAACGGAGACCCAGTACTTC	CASSANTGQTETQYF
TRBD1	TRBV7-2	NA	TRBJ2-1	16	TGTGCCAGCAGCAAGCCGACAGGGGCGGACTACAATGAGCAGTTCTTC	CASSKPTGADYNEQFF
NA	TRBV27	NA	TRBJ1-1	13	TGTGCCAGCAGTTTACGAGAGAACACTGAAGCTTTCTTT	CASSLRENTEAFF
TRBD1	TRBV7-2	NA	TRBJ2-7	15	TGTGCCACACACCTCCCGGGACAGGGGGCTTACGAGCAGTACTTC	CATHLPGQGAYEQYF
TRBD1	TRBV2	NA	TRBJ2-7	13	TGTGCCAGCAGTGATACAGGGGGGTACGAGCAGTACTTC	CASSDTGGYEQYF
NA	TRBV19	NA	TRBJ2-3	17	TGTGCCAGTAGTATAGTTCGTAGCGCCACTAGCACAGATACGCAGTATTTT	CASSIVRSATSTDTQYF
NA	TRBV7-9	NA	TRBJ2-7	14	TGTGCCAGCACCCAAGGGCGGGACTCCTACGAGCAGTACTTC	CASTQGRDSYEQYF
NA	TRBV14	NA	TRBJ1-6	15	TGTGCCAGCAGCCAAGTTGGTACTAGGAATTCACCCCTCCACTTT	CASSQVGTRNSPLHF
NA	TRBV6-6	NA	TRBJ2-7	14	TGTGCCAGCAGTTACTATGACGGAGCCTACGAGCAGTACTTC	CASSYYDGAYEQYF
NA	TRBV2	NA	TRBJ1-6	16	TGTGCCAGCAGTGATAGAGAAAGCTCCTATAATTCACCCCTCCACTTT	CASSDRESSYNSPLHF
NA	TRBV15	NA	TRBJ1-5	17	TGTGCCACCAGCAGAGAATTTGCGGGGATTAGCAATCAGCCCCAGCATTTT	CATSREFAGISNQPQHF
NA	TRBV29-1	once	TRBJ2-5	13	TGCAGCGCTACTCTGGGGCAGCAAGAGACCCAGTACTTC	CSATLGQQETQYF
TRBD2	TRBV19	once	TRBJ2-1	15	TGTGCCAGTCGCGGGAGCCCCCCCTCCTACAATGAGCAGTTCTTC	CASRGSPPSYNEQFF
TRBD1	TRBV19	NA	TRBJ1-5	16	TGTGCCAGTAGTCCTGGGGACAGGGTGGGAAATCAGCCCCAGCATTTT	CASSPGDRVGNQPQHF